The source of this T cell receptor (beta chain) is a study of T cells in Graves' hyperthyroidism and ophthalmopathy. Study results and caveats: A model using 13 V-J features told ophthalmopathy apart from stable hyperthyroidism. Most thyroid-expanded clonotypes above 0.001 were also found in blood.

This clonotype was seen at least ten times. Its antigen is as yet unknown. TCR beta CDR3 sequences were amplified from RNA transcripts. The HTBI primer set drove a first-round RT-PCR of the TCR CDR3. One entry per CDR3 protein results from TCRdb running MiXCR on the multiplex PCR reads. The repertoire includes a few hundred thousand distinct CDR3 sequences, roughly 13% of them detected once, and 9.2% sits in the top ten. The CDR3 consists of 21 residues. V was pared by 5 bases and J by 6 bases, with 37 bases between. This receptor was identified in a woman aged 18 to 35 with Graves' hyperthyroidism. Sequencing was done on a sample of blood. This chain joins TRBV12-3 or TRBV12-4 and TRBJ1-1; possibly TRBD1 for D (5 bases). The CDR3 reads CASSPLKVGIPVVRQRPEAFF. CDR3 nucleotide sequence: TGTGCCAGCAGTCCCTTGAAGGTGGGGATACCTGTAGTAAGACAGCGCCCTGAAGCTTTCTTT.